One and the same sample provided the 5 T cell receptor beta chains below, sequenced in a study of T cell responses to AZD1222 COVID-19 vaccine. Produced via immunoSEQ multiplex PCR; TCRdb's table is partial and in-frame only. The data contain over 100,000 clones, about nine tenths of them singletons. The sample here was peripheral blood, taken on day 0 of AZD1222 vaccination. The receptors shown here come from an adult in good health.

The chain couples TRBV6-2 or TRBV6-3 to TRBJ2-7; TRBD2 agrees at 10 bases. The germline V gene has CDR1 MNHEY and CDR2 SVGEGT. The J segment lost 2 bases and the V segment lost 6 bases, leaving 4 bases of the junction unmatched. The CDR3 loop spans 14 amino acids. The CDR3 region is CASSPSGSTYEQYF. The CDR3 DNA follows: TGTGCCAGCAGCCCTAGCGGGAGCACCTACGAGCAGTACTTC.

This clone was detected only a few times. The identical CDR3 is also encoded by other nucleotide sequences in the sample. The gene calls are TRBV7-9 and TRBJ1-2; D is unresolved. The V gene's germline CDR1 is SEHNR and CDR2 FQNEAQ (reference sequence). CDR3 size: 15 residues. V was pared by 1 base and J by 0 bases, with 9 bases between. The CDR3 sequence is CASSLGPSTNYGYTF. The CDR3 DNA follows: TGTGCCAGCAGCTTAGGTCCCAGCACTAACTATGGCTACACCTTC.

The chain links TRBV7-2 to TRBJ2-2; perhaps TRBD2 as D (7 bases). This CDR3 is built from 17 residues. The ends were cut back, 2 bases at V and 6 bases at J, with 19 bases in the middle. The germline V gene has CDR1 SGHTA and CDR2 FQGNSA. CDR3 DNA sequence: TGTGCCAGCAGCTTACAACTCATAGGGGGGGGCGCCGGGGAGCTGTTTTTT. It is translated as CASSLQLIGGGAGELFF.

V gene TRBV19 combines with J gene TRBJ2-5, with D tentatively TRBD1 (5 bases). The CDR3 length is 15 residues. Trimming took 3 bases from V and 2 from J, leaving 13 bases between them. Germline CDR1 and CDR2: LNHDA and SQIVND (reference sequence). The CDR3 bases are TGTGCCAGTAGTATCGGTCGGCAGGGACAAGAGACCCAGTACTTC. It encodes CASSIGRQGQETQYF.

This clone was seen more than once but under ten times. The V and J genes are TRBV6-6 and TRBJ2-5; TRBD1 might be the D (6 bases). The V and J ends lost 2 bases and 7 bases respectively, with 17 bases between them. Germline assignment: CDR1 MNHNY and CDR2 SVGAGI (reference sequence). The CDR3 spans 15 residues. The CDR3 region is CASSYDQGPVGTQYF. Here the CDR3 DNA reads TGTGCCAGCAGTTACGATCAGGGGCCGGTTGGGACCCAGTACTTC.